This T cell receptor beta chain was found in a study of cytotoxic CD8 clonotypes in ibrutinib-treated CLL. For the study at large: The patients, under twelve relapsed/refractory and more than 14 treatment-naive, included about 18 who were IGHV unmutated.

On this clone itself: The antigen is not known.

Study results and caveats: Pretreatment clonality was elevated relative to age-matched healthy donors and paralleled circulating CD8+ T-cell counts. Public clonotypes were rare and shrank or held steady on treatment.

The TCR beta libraries used 2 to 2.5 micrograms of genomic DNA that came from cryopreserved PBMCs. Looked up from germline, CDR1 is SEHNR and CDR2 is FQNEAQ (reference sequence). The CDR3 has 17 residues. V was pared by 1 base and J by 2 bases, with 2 bases of the junction left unmatched. The data were produced by immunoSEQ multiplex PCR, yet TCRdb's version contains in-frame clones alone and is incomplete. In the table there are 45,000 to 70,000 clones, 56% of which are singletons. The sequence came from a human donor with chronic lymphocytic leukemia. Sequencing was performed on PBMCs, taken after 24 months of ibrutinib treatment. The chain links TRBV7-9 to TRBJ2-1, with TRBD2 identical over 13 bases. The DNA of the CDR3 is TGTGCCAGCAGCTTAGGTGGACTAGCGGGAGCCTACAATGAGCAGTTCTTC. Its translation: CASSLGGLAGAYNEQFF.